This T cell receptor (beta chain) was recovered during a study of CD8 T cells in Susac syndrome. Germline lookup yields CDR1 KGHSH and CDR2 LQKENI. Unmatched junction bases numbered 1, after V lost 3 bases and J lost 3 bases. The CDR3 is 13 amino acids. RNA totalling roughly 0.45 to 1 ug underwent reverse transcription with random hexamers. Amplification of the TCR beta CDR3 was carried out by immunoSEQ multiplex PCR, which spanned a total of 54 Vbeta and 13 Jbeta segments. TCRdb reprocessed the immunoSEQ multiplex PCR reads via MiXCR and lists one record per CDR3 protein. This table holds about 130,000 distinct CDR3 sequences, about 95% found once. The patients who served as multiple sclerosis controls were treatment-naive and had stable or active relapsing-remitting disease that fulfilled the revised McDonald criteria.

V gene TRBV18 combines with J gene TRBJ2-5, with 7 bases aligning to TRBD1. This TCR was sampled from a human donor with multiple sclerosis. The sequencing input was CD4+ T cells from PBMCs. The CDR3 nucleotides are TGTGCCAGCTCACCGGGGACAGAAGAGACCCAGTACTTC. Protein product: CASSPGTEETQYF.